Sequencing of this TCR beta chain was carried out in a study of cytomegalovirus exposure and HLA in healthy donors (dated by TCRdb to about 2017). With respect to the entire study: According to an earlier analysis of 587 of the donors, 150 million to 200 million T cells yielded some 120 million unique TCR beta sequences and 250 to 350 Gb of sequence data. In addition to the first cohort of about 650 subjects, a separate validation cohort of 130 or so different subjects was used. High-throughput TCR immunosequencing, statistical association of individual TCRs with disease status, and machine learning were combined to predict cytomegalovirus infection status. Rather than using new phenotypic data, the later analysis identified candidate immune exposures from TCR beta sequences and from how often those sequences occurred across donors. The study profiled the T cell repertoires of under 850 subjects by immunosequencing and related them to cytomegalovirus serostatus. A later genetic analysis used genome-wide SNP genotypes for about 60% of the roughly 700 donors, treating that subset as a discovery cohort. The genetic ancestry cluster associated with self-reported Caucasian donors included about four fifths of the 398 genotyped donors. Every repertoire in the discovery cohort had been generated on one and the same sequencing platform. Among about 370 genotyped donors of the cohort, an average of around 250,000 unique TCR beta nucleotide sequences was sequenced per donor, of which about 19% were non-productive. An earlier analysis of some 500 of the donors used high-throughput TCR beta sequencing to judge whether each TCR beta V gene segment behaved as functional or pseudogenic. A later analysis re-analyzed previously published TCR beta repertoires from roughly 690 donors and added high-resolution HLA genotyping to study TCR occurrence patterns. Both class I and class II loci were covered by HLA typing, at four-digit resolution. The study aimed to test whether cataloging public T cell receptors could reveal signatures of past pathogen exposure. Because of strong linkage in the cohort, a few DR-DQ haplotypes were treated as single units for association and clustering. Approximately 300 gigabases of sequencing data and approximately 91 million unique TCR sequences made up an early release that covered some 640 HLA-typed donors. The number of typed donors differed by locus: about 620-640 for A, B, C, DRB1 and DQB1; about 520 for DQA1; approximately 610 for DPA1; and some 470 for DPB1. Donor age, sex, ethnicity and CMV serostatus were collected together with the repertoire data.

About this clone: Its antigen specificity is not known. The sample holds no much larger clone one base away, and base qualities are not on file.

Overall study outcomes, separate from this receptor: A further reported finding was that TCR beta sequences accurately predicted the HLA-A and HLA-B alleles for most subjects in the first cohort. Assigning TCR associations to individual alleles was difficult when HLA alleles, especially DR and DQ, strongly co-occurred. According to a later analysis, TCR association rates differed among HLA loci, with DRB1 alleles showing the most associated TCRs and HLA-C alleles showing the fewest. Compared with equally common non-associated chains, HLA-associated TCR beta chains in a later analysis were more clonally expanded and had lower generation probabilities. A later analysis reported that several top co-occurrence clusters appeared linked to parvovirus B19, influenza, CMV and Epstein-Barr virus. The sequencing pipeline was judged likely to have produced a cluster of highly shared sequence variants as a technical artifact. The study listed 150 to 200 TCR beta chains as associated with cytomegalovirus. Correlated functional status among segregating V segments might be attributable to linkage disequilibrium, but an unknown experimental factor could not be ruled out. V-gene and J-gene trimming of TCR beta chains was associated with a missense DCLRE1C variant in a later genetic analysis, and the association was replicated in an independent cohort. Presence/absence analyses assumed roughly uniform sequencing depth across donors, an assumption that may not hold. The classifier was reported to diagnose cytomegalovirus status with high specificity and sensitivity in both the original and validation cohorts. A later analysis found that most CMV-associated TCR beta chains appeared HLA-restricted, with HLA associations seemingly driven largely by CMV exposure. HLA typing was unavailable for some donors at each locus, so association tests used only the typed subset. Because counts were too low, seventeen rarely observed V segments, including chromosome 9 orphons, were left out of the earlier analysis of 587 of the donors. In a later analysis, 16,951 TCR beta sequences were associated with specific HLA alleles at a false discovery rate of 0.05. An earlier analysis of approximately 570 of the donors showed that most TCR beta V segments appeared in productive rearrangements either about 87% or about 30% of the time, which broadly matched IMGT annotations. A few of the identified cytomegalovirus-associated TCR beta chains were confirmed in vitro to be specific for cytomegalovirus antigens. Across donors, most TCR sequences were observed very rarely, whereas some public TCRs were present in many individuals. For the cohort, immune exposure information was limited to CMV serostatus. A later genetic analysis reported fewer N-insertions in productive TCRs among donors in an Asian-associated ancestry cluster than the roughly 690-donor mean. In this cohort, only TCR beta chains were sequenced, and detectable features were limited by the absence of alpha or paired-chain data. The authors suggested that the approach could potentially be generalized to other disease states and immunological phenotypes.

Libraries were constructed by the immunoSEQ multiplex PCR assay. For the multiplex PCR, a mixture combining 60 forward primers for TCR Vbeta segments and 13 reverse primers for TCR Jbeta segments was used. The CDR3 region of rearranged TCR beta genes was amplified from genomic DNA with a multiplex PCR assay. On the Illumina HiSeq System, the amplified TCR beta libraries were sequenced as 87-base-pair reads. The published analysis was carried out like this. Across the 600 to 700 repertoires, a later analysis counted about 81 million unique TCR beta chains, approximately 12 million of which were shared by at least two donors. To remove PCR and sequencing errors, raw reads were error-corrected and collapsed into unique sequences using a nearest-neighbor algorithm that merged closely related sequences. To assign V, D and J gene segments, CDR3 sequences were aligned to IMGT reference sequences. For a sequence to be retained, a match of at least six nucleotides was required to both a V gene segment and a J gene segment. A rearrangement counted as productive if the CDR3 had no stop codons and remained in frame with V and J, and every other rearrangement counted as non-productive. Following IMGT convention, CDR3 was defined as the stretch from the second conserved V-encoded cysteine up to the conserved J-encoded phenylalanine. The earlier analysis of about 570 of the donors excluded any sequence lacking an unambiguous match to a single V gene segment. In an earlier analysis of some 590 of the donors, V segments were called functional above 56.7% productive rearrangements and were called segregating when the between-donor standard deviation exceeded 5%. A statistical classification framework was built for diagnosing cytomegalovirus status from the catalog of TCR beta chain sequences. V and J gene assignment, in a later analysis, came from comparing TCR nucleotide sequences with IMGT/GENE-DB human TR gene sequences. In a later analysis, CDR3 sequences and most-parsimonious VDJ recombination scenarios were assigned using the TCRdist pipeline. In a later analysis, each TCR beta chain was defined by its CDR3 amino acid sequence together with its V-gene family, and reads without a unique V-gene family were excluded. To address suspected cross-contamination and a sequencing artifact, a later analysis removed approximately 600 highly shared, low-generation-probability nucleotide sequences. A later analysis calculated a clonal expansion index for each public chain from normalized within-repertoire ranks of inferred template counts. Generation probabilities in a later analysis came from a VDJ recombination model fitted to out-of-frame rearrangements, and those results were checked against IGoR. In a later analysis, hypergeometric tests were used to score TCR-TCR, TCR-HLA and TCR-CMV co-occurrence, with a repertoire-size bias correction applied to TCR pairs. To estimate false discovery rates, a later analysis permuted the HLA or CMV assignments 20 times. In a later analysis, co-occurring TCRs were grouped with DBSCAN, and TCRdist sequence similarity was added when clustering was performed within HLA-allele-positive subsets. Co-occurrence clustering excluded repertoires with fewer than 30,000 or more than 120,000 public chains, plus five with anomalous nucleotide sharing. Not all clones reach the TCRdb copy of this immuneACCESS table, which keeps in-frame sequences only. Checked studies attribute under half of the gap to unresolved V genes and leave the rest unexplained. From that table come the V and J calls and clone size; the DNA was used to work out D and trimming. The sample data list under 120,000 clones, and about 80% of these were observed just once. Of the sample, 3.1% falls within the top ten clones.

The cohort comprised several hundred healthy bone marrow donors. Cohort members were all nominally healthy when sampled, although unrecorded immune exposures were likely present. The donor tested CMV seronegative and was one of the 352 seronegative cohort members. Every donor gave a peripheral blood sample, and the peripheral blood mononuclear cells from that sample were used for TCR beta sequencing. Genomic DNA extraction from the blood cell samples was performed with the Qiagen DNeasy Blood Extraction Kit. Source material: PBMCs. This sequence was found in a woman in her thirties or forties in good health and CMV-seronegative.

The CDR3 is CASSSGYIGLAGRGEQFF. At the DNA level, the sequence is TGTGCCAGCAGTTCGGGGTATATAGGGCTAGCGGGAAGGGGTGAGCAGTTCTTC. Recombination joined TRBV28 with TRBJ2-1, with 9 middle bases fitting TRBD2. CDR3 length: 18 amino acids, cysteine to phenylalanine. Of the read, only the CDR3 DNA is kept; its 54 bases are in frame from base 1. Per the germline V gene, MDHEN is the CDR1 and SYDVKM is the CDR2. The junction shows trimming of 4 bases on V and 9 bases on J, and the gene matches do not reach 19 bases of it.